The 22 T cell receptor beta chains reported below all come from one sample, sequenced in a study of blood T cells in healthy people across ages. It was with a sample-barcoded 5' primer and a J-beta primer mix that a second PCR of roughly 6 to 12 cycles was run. Via MiXCR, TCRdb re-called the 5' RACE reads, giving one row per CDR3 protein. The sample yields over 700,000 distinct CDR3 sequences, about 25% seen once. These data were also reused for a study on T cells of mothers and their children.

Specimen: blood. Receptors were obtained from a boy aged 10-17 years in good health.

This clonotype was seen a handful of times. The chain recombines TRBV7-2 with TRBJ1-5, with D uncertain. The CDR3 spans 15 residues. V was clipped by 2 bases and J by 0 bases, with 8 bases between them. Per the germline V gene, CDR1 is SGHTA and CDR2 is FQGNSA. The CDR3 nucleotides are TGTGCCAGCAGCTTACAGACCTATAGCAATCAGCCCCAGCATTTT. Its protein is CASSLQTYSNQPQHF.

The chain joins TRBV11-2 to TRBJ1-5; D is unclear. V lost 5 bases to trimming and J lost 1 base, with 9 bases between them. Germline lookup yields CDR1 SGHAT and CDR2 FQNNGV. This CDR3 is built from 14 residues. The CDR3 DNA reads TGTGCCAGCAGCCGTCGTGGGAGCAATCAGCCCCAGCATTTT. Protein product: CASSRRGSNQPQHF.

The chain couples TRBV5-1 to TRBJ2-5; D gene unclear. Germline lookup yields CDR1 SGHRS and CDR2 YFSETQ. The CDR3 totals 16 residues. Trimming took 7 bases from V and 1 from J, leaving 20 bases between them. The CDR3, as DNA: TGCGCCAGCGGGTATCTTCCAGGACCTCCCCAAGAGACCCAGTACTTC. This codes for CASGYLPGPPQETQYF.

The sample holds one count of this clonotype. The rearrangement links TRBV29-1 to TRBJ1-1; no clear D gene. CDR1 and CDR2 (germline): SQVTM, ANQGSEA. The CDR3 is 11 amino acids. The V and J ends lost 3 bases and 1 base respectively, with 3 bases between them. CDR3: CSVDKNTEAFF. The CDR3 coding sequence is TGCAGCGTTGATAAGAACACTGAAGCTTTCTTT. The complete variable domain, with remaining parts taken from reference TRBV29-1 and TRBJ1-1, reads SAVISQKPSRDICQRGTSLTIQCQVDSQVTMMFWYRQQPGQSLTLIATANQGSEATYESGFVIDKFPISRPNLTFSTLTVSNMSPEDSSIYLCSVDKNTEAFFGQGTRLTVV.

This clonotype has just a few counts. The chain carries TRBV4-2 and TRBJ2-1, with D maybe TRBD1 (6 bases). Germline V gives CDR1 LGHNA, CDR2 YNFKEQ. V dropped 0 bases and J dropped 0 bases, with 9 bases sitting between them. The CDR3 is made up of 16 amino acids. The CDR3 DNA follows: TGTGCCAGCAGCCAAGAGAGGGACACCTCCTACAATGAGCAGTTCTTC. This codes for CASSQERDTSYNEQFF.

This clonotype was seen a few times. The chain uses TRBV5-1 and TRBJ2-2, with a tentative D call TRBD2 (6 bases). V was clipped by 1 base and J by 10 bases, with 11 bases between them. The CDR3 totals 13 residues. Germline V gene lookup returns CDR1 SGHRS and CDR2 YFSETQ. The CDR3 here is CASSLRESSELFF. CDR3 DNA sequence: TGCGCCAGCAGCTTGCGGGAGAGCTCGGAGCTGTTTTTT. The variable domain in full, completed from reference TRBV5-1 and TRBJ2-2, reads KAGVTQTPRYLIKTRGQQVTLSCSPISGHRSVSWYQQTPGQGLQFLFEYFSETQRNKGNFPGRFSGRQFSNSRSEMNVSTLELGDSALYLCASSLRESSELFFGEGSRLTVL.

In its sample, this clonotype was seen a few times. The rearrangement uses TRBV7-2 and TRBJ2-6; no clear D gene. The CDR3 has 16 residues. V was cut by 0 bases and J by 0 bases, with 6 bases left in between. The V gene's germline CDR1 is SGHTA and CDR2 FQGNSA. The CDR3: CASSLAPLSGANVLTF. In DNA form, the CDR3 reads TGTGCCAGCAGCTTAGCGCCCCTCTCTGGGGCCAACGTCCTGACTTTC.

Only a few counts were recorded for this clonotype. The V and J genes are TRBV25-1 and TRBJ2-5; 8 bases map to TRBD2. TRBJ2-1 matches the DNA end more closely, so the J call is doubtful. The CDR3 is made up of 13 amino acids. The germline CDR1 and CDR2 sequences are MGHDK and SYGVNS. CDR3 region: CASNNGGGDEQFF. In DNA, the CDR3 is TGTGCCAGCAATAACGGGGGGGGAGATGAGCAGTTCTTC.

The chain recombines TRBV28 with TRBJ2-1; the match to TRBD1 covers 10 bases. This CDR3 region has 19 residues. CDR1 and CDR2 (germline): MDHEN, SYDVKM. V was pared by 1 base and J by 5 bases, with 14 bases of the junction left unmatched. The CDR3 nucleotides read TGTGCCAGCAGTTTATATGCCCCCTTAAGGGGACAGGGGAACAATGAGCAGTTCTTC. This gives the protein CASSLYAPLRGQGNNEQFF.

The chain links TRBV25-1 to TRBJ1-1; D is undetermined. CDR1 and CDR2 (germline): MGHDK, SYGVNS. The CDR3 runs to 15 residues. Between the trimmed V and J ends, which lost 1 base and 1 base, there was a span of 10 bases. CDR3 in amino acids: CASSEFGRKNTEAFF. The DNA for the CDR3 is TGTGCCAGCAGTGAATTCGGCAGAAAGAACACTGAAGCTTTCTTT.

The V call is TRBV28, the J call TRBJ2-5, with D possibly matching TRBD2 (6 bases). The tail of the sequence fits TRBJ2-1 better, so the J call may be wrong. The CDR3 runs 17 residues. The germline V gene has CDR1 MDHEN and CDR2 SYDVKM. CDR3 nucleotides: TGTGCCAGCACGCGGGACCACCTTAATCAGAGGTGGGGTGAGCAGTTCTTC. Amino acid sequence: CASTRDHLNQRWGEQFF.

There are a few counts of this clonotype. The V call is TRBV7-6, the J call TRBJ1-1; D is unresolved. Between the trimmed V and J ends, which lost 1 base and 4 bases, there was a span of 10 bases. Germline CDR1 SGHVS, CDR2 FNYEAQ. The CDR3 has 14 amino acids. The CDR3 here is CASSLGRASTEAFF. The CDR3 DNA reads as TGTGCCAGCAGCTTAGGGAGGGCCTCCACTGAAGCTTTCTTT.

The V and J genes are TRBV29-1 and TRBJ2-3; the D gene could be TRBD1 or TRBD2 (5 bases each). The V gene's germline CDR1 is SQVTM and CDR2 ANQGSEA. The CDR3 contains 15 residues. Trimming stripped 6 bases from V and 0 bases from J, with 16 bases between. The CDR3 bases are TGCAGCGTGATCCCCGGGGCAGGGAGCACAGATACGCAGTATTTT. Protein product: CSVIPGAGSTDTQYF.

The chain combines TRBV5-1 with TRBJ1-2; D gene uncertain. Between the trimmed V and J ends, which lost 0 bases and 4 bases, there was a span of 7 bases. Germline V gives CDR1 SGHRS, CDR2 YFSETQ. CDR3 length: 13 residues. In nucleotides, the CDR3 is TGCGCCAGCAGCTTGGACGGCAGCTATGGCTACACCTTC. Its protein product is CASSLDGSYGYTF.

The chain carries TRBV29-1 and TRBJ2-7; tentatively, D is TRBD1 (5 bases). The V gene's germline CDR1 is SQVTM and CDR2 ANQGSEA. CDR3 length equals 12 residues. V was shortened by 6 bases and J by 9 bases, with 18 bases between the two germline ends. The CDR3 DNA follows: TGCAGCGTCCAAGGGCAGGGTCGGATGCAGTACTTC. This sequence encodes CSVQGQGRMQYF.

The chain has TRBV5-8 and TRBJ2-7, with D tentatively TRBD1 or TRBD2 (5 bases each). The V gene lost 0 bases and the J gene lost 1 base, with 14 bases spanning the gap. Looked up from germline, CDR1 is SGHTS and CDR2 is YDEGEE. CDR3 size: 16 residues. The CDR3 sequence is CASSLELGDLSYEQYF. The CDR3 region has the DNA TGTGCCAGCAGCTTGGAGCTGGGGGATTTATCCTACGAGCAGTACTTC.

This clonotype occurred a few times. The gene calls are TRBV12-3 or TRBV12-4 and TRBJ2-1; D is uncertain. Deletions cut 8 bases from V and 7 bases from J, with 12 bases between. The CDR3 extends over 12 amino acids. The CDR3 coding sequence is TGTGCCAGCCTCGGCCTCAAGAATGAGCAGTTCTTC. Protein: CASLGLKNEQFF.

The CDR3 sequence: CATSRDPGGGETQYF. CDR3 DNA: TGTGCCACCAGCAGAGATCCGGGGGGAGGAGAGACCCAGTACTTC. The chain combines TRBV15 with TRBJ2-5; 7 positions match TRBD2. Germline V gene lookup returns CDR1 LNHNV and CDR2 YYDKDF (reference sequence). The CDR3 runs to 15 residues. The ends lost 0 bases at V and 4 bases at J; junction bases unmatched: 5.

The CDR3 bases are TGTGCCAGCAGCTTTGTCAACAGGGGAGTATACGAGCAGTACTTC. It specifies CASSFVNRGVYEQYF. The chain uses TRBV11-2 and TRBJ2-7, with 7 bases aligning to TRBD1. J gave up 4 bases and V 3 bases, and 9 bases lay outside the gene matches. The CDR3 length is 15 residues. Germline loops: CDR1 SGHAT, CDR2 FQNNGV.

The chain is built from TRBV2 and TRBJ2-1; TRBD2 is a possible D gene (5 bases). V was trimmed by 3 bases and J by 3 bases, leaving 15 bases between them. From germline, CDR1 is SNHLY and CDR2 FYNNEI. CDR3 length: 16 residues. The CDR3 coding sequence is TGTGCCAGCAGTGACCCTAGCATAGTAATCTACAATGAGCAGTTCTTC. Residues: CASSDPSIVIYNEQFF.

The sample holds a few counts of this clonotype. The chain couples TRBV19 to TRBJ1-2; the D is unclear. CDR1 LNHDA and CDR2 SQIVND come from the germline V gene (reference sequence). The CDR3 has 13 residues. The V end was cut by 6 bases, the J end by 3 bases, with 11 bases between. CDR3 loop: CASRTERYYGYTF. In nucleotides, the CDR3 is TGTGCCAGTAGGACGGAACGATACTATGGCTACACCTTC.

The J gene is TRBJ2-5, the V gene TRBV7-2; TRBD2 matches 9 bases. This CDR3 has 16 residues. Trimming at V came to 1 base and at J to 5 bases, leaving 8 bases not matched to a gene. Looked up from germline, CDR1 is SGHTA and CDR2 is FQGNSA. The CDR3 nucleotides read TGTGCCAGCAGCTTAGAAATGCGGGGGGGCCCGGAGACCCAGTACTTC. Protein sequence: CASSLEMRGGPETQYF.